This TCR beta chain was recorded in a study of HIV-infected children after antiretroviral therapy interruption. Trimming removed 1 base from V and 4 bases from J; junction bases left unmatched: 4. This CDR3 comprises 15 residues. Germline V gene data show CDR1 as SGHKS and CDR2 as YYEKEE (reference sequence). The table lists this clonotype with many counts. A 3' RACE protocol on RNA, with unique molecular identifiers, produced the TCR library. TCRdb re-analysed the 3' RACE reads in MiXCR, keeping a single row per CDR3 protein. The top ten hold 20% to 30% of the sample, which has about 4,000 distinct CDR3 sequences, 4.5% to 5.5% seen once. This sample's treatment: PENTA 11 planned treatment interruption arm or continuous ART arm.

This clonotype was obtained from a pool of human donors with HIV. The chain uses TRBV5-5 and TRBJ2-3, with TRBD2 matching over 9 bases. Sequenced material: CD45RO+ CD8+ T cells from PBMCs, pooled from several time points, taken from a donor given antiretroviral therapy, either interrupted or continuous. Stated subset: memory CD8+ CD45RO+ CD45RA- T cells. The CDR3 DNA follows: TGTGCCAGCAGCTTGCAGCGGGAGGTGGCAGATACGCAGTATTTT. Translating it yields CASSLQREVADTQYF.